The clone carrying this T cell receptor beta chain showed up just a few times. Its antigen is not known. The data originate from a study of vaccination effects on CD4 cells after COVID-19. Across the whole study: Before any sequencing was done, the ViraFEST assay used viral peptide pools to expand antigen-specific CD4+ T cells.

Clones were read by immunoSEQ multiplex PCR, and TCRdb kept only the in-frame ones, dropping some. Of tens of thousands of clones listed, 72% are singletons. Researchers isolated CD4+ T cells once approximately eleven days of culture had elapsed. The sample here was CD4+ T cells from PBMCs cultured without peptide, taken before COVID-19 vaccination. The sequence derives from a human donor who had a prior SARS-CoV-2 infection.

CDR3 coding DNA: TGTGCCAGCAGTTGGGCAGAAACTGAAGCTTTCTTT. It translates to CASSWAETEAFF. The genes are TRBV12-3 or TRBV12-4 and TRBJ1-1; D call uncertain. The length of the CDR3 is 12 residues. V lost 4 bases and J lost 5, with 8 bases in between.